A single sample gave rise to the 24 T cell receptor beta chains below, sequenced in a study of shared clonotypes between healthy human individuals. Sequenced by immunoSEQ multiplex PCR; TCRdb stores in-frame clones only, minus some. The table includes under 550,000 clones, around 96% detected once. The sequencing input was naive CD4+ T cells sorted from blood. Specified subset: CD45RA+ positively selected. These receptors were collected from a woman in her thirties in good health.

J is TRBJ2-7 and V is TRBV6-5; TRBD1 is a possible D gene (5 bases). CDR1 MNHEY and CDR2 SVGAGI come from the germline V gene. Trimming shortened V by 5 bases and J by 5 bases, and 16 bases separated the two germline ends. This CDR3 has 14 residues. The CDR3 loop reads CASSRPGHRNEQYF. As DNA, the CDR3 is TGTGCCAGCAGTCGCCCAGGACATCGGAACGAGCAGTACTTC.

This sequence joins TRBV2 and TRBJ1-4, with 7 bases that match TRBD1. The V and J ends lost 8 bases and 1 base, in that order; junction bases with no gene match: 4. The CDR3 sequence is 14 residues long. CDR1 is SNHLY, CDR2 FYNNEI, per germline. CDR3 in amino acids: CASRGDRTNEKLFF. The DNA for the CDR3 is TGTGCCAGCCGTGGGGACAGAACTAATGAAAAACTGTTTTTT. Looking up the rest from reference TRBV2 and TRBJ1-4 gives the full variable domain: EPEVTQTPSHQVTQMGQEVILRCVPISNHLYFYWYRQILGQKVEFLVSFYNNEISEKSEIFDDQFSVERPDGSNFTLKIRSTKLEDSAMYFCASRGDRTNEKLFFGSGTQLSVL.

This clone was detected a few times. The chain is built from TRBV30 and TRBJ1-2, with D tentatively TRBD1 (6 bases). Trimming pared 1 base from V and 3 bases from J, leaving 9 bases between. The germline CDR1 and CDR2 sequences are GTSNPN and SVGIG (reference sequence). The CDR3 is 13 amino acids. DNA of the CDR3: TGTGCCTGGAGTGAACAGGGACACTATGGCTACACCTTC. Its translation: CAWSEQGHYGYTF.

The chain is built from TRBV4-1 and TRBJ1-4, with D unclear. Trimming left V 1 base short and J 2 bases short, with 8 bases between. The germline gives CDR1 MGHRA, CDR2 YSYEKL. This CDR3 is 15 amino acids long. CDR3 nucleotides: TGCGCCAGCAGCCAAGGGTCGGGCACTAATGAAAAACTGTTTTTT. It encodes CASSQGSGTNEKLFF.

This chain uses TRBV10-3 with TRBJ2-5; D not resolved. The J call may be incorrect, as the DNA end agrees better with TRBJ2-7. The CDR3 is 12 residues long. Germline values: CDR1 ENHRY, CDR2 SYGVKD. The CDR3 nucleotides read TGTGCCATCAGTGAAGGCAGTCACGAGCAGTACTTC. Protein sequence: CAISEGSHEQYF.

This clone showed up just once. CDR3 bases: TGTGCCACCAGCAGAGACGCTGAGCAGTTCTTC. This codes for CATSRDAEQFF. The chain links TRBV15 to TRBJ2-1; no reliable D call. CDR1 LNHNV and CDR2 YYDKDF come from the germline V gene (reference sequence). Trimming stripped 0 bases from V and 9 bases from J, with 3 bases between. CDR3 length equals 11 residues.

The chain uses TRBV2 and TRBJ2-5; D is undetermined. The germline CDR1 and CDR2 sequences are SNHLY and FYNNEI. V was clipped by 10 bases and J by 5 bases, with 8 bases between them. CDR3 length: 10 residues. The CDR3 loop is CAIHRETQYF. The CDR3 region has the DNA TGTGCCATACACCGGGAGACCCAGTACTTC. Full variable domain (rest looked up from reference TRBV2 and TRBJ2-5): EPEVTQTPSHQVTQMGQEVILRCVPISNHLYFYWYRQILGQKVEFLVSFYNNEISEKSEIFDDQFSVERPDGSNFTLKIRSTKLEDSAMYFCAIHRETQYFGPGTRLLVL.

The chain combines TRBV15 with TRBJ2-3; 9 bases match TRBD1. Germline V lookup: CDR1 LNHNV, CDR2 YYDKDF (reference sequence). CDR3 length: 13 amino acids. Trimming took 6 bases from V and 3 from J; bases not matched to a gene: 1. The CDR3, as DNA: TGTGCCACCAGTGGACAGGGGACAGATACGCAGTATTTT. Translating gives CATSGQGTDTQYF.

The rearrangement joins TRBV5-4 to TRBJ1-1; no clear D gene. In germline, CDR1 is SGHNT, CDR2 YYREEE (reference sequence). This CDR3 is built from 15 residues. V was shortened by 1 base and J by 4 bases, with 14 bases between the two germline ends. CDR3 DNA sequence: TGTGCCAGCAGCTTGTGGGTTGTCGGCGGCACTGAAGCTTTCTTT. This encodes CASSLWVVGGTEAFF.

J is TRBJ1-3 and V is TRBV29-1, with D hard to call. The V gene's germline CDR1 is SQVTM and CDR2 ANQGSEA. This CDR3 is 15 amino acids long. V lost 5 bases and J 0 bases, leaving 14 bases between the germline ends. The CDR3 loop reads CSVLTTVYSGNTIYF. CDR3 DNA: TGCAGCGTTCTGACCACGGTTTACTCTGGAAACACCATATATTTT. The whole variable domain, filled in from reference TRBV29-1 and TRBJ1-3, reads SAVISQKPSRDICQRGTSLTIQCQVDSQVTMMFWYRQQPGQSLTLIATANQGSEATYESGFVIDKFPISRPNLTFSTLTVSNMSPEDSSIYLCSVLTTVYSGNTIYFGEGSWLTVV.

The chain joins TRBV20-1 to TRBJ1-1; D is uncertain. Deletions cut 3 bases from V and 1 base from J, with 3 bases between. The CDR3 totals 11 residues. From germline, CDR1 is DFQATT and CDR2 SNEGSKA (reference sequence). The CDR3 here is CSARWNTEAFF. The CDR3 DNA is TGCAGTGCTAGGTGGAACACTGAAGCTTTCTTT.

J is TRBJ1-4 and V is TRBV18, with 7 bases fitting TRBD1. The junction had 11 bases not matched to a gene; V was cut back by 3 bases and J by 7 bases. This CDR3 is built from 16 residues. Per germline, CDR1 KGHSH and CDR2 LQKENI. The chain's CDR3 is CASSPVTGIAGEKLFF. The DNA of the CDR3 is TGTGCCAGCTCACCTGTGACAGGGATTGCCGGTGAAAAACTGTTTTTT.

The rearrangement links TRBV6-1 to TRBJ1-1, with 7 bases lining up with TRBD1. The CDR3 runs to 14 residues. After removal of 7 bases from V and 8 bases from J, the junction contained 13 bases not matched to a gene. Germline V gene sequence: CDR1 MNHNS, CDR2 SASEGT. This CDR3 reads CASIPHGTDVEAFF. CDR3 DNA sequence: TGTGCCAGCATTCCACACGGGACAGACGTAGAAGCTTTCTTT.

CDR3 DNA sequence: TGTGCCCGACGGGAGCTGTTTTTT. As protein: CARRELFF. The chain combines TRBV30 with TRBJ2-2; D gene unclear. The germline gives CDR1 GTSNPN, CDR2 SVGIG (reference sequence). V lost 8 bases, J lost 9 bases, and 4 bases lay in between. This CDR3 comprises 8 residues. Combining the CDR3 with reference TRBV30 and TRBJ2-2 gives the whole variable domain SQTIHQWPATLVQPVGSPLSLECTVEGTSNPNLYWYRQAAGRGLQLLFYSVGIGQISSEVPQNLSASRPQDRQFILSSKKLLLSDSGFYLCARRELFFGEGSRLTVL.

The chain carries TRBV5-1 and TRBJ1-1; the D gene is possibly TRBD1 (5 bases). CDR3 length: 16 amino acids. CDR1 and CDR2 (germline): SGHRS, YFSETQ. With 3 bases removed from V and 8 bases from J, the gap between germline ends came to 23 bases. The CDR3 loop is CASSSLGGPGRTEAFF. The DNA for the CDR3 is TGCGCCAGCAGCTCGTTGGGAGGTCCAGGGAGAACCGAAGCTTTCTTT.

This CDR3 reads CASSDGGREGNQPQHF. The CDR3 nucleotides read TGTGCCAGCAGCGACGGCGGGAGGGAGGGGAATCAGCCCCAGCATTTT. The chain carries TRBV9 and TRBJ1-5, with a weak D call TRBD1 (5 bases). The CDR3 sequence is 16 residues long. Germline V gene data show CDR1 as SGDLS and CDR2 as YYNGEE. V lost 3 bases, J lost 4 bases, and 17 bases lay in between.

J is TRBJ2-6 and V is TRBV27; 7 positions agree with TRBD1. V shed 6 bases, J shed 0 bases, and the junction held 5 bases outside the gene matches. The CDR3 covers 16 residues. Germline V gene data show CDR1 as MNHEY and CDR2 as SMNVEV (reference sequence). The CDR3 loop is CASRTGWASGANVLTF. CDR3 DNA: TGTGCCAGCAGGACAGGGTGGGCCTCTGGGGCCAACGTCCTGACTTTC.

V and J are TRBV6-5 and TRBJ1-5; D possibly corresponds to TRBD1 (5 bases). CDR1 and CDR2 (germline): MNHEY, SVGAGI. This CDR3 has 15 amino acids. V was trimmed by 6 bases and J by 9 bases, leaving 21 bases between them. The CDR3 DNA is TGTGCCAGCAGGAGGGGACGTACAGGCGAGGGGCCCCAGCATTTT. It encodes CASRRGRTGEGPQHF.

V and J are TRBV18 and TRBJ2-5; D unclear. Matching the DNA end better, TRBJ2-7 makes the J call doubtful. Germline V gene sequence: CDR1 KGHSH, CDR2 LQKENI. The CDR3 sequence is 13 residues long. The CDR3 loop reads CASSPSADYEQYF. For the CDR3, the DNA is TGTGCCAGCTCACCATCGGCGGACTACGAGCAGTACTTC.

The CDR3 is CASSPPTSGSSSYNEQFF. In DNA form, the CDR3 reads TGCGCCAGCAGCCCGCCGACTAGCGGGTCCAGCTCCTACAATGAGCAGTTCTTC. The genes are TRBV5-1 and TRBJ2-1; 10 bases map to TRBD2. Germline CDR1 is SGHRS and CDR2 is YFSETQ. This CDR3 comprises 18 residues. Losses at the gene ends were 4 bases for V and 0 bases for J; bases not matched to a gene: 10.

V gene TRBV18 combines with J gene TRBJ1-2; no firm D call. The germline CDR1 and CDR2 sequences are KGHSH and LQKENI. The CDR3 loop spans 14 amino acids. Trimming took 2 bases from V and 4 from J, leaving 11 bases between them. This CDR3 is CASSPGPDSYGYTF. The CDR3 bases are TGTGCCAGCTCACCAGGGCCAGATAGCTATGGCTACACCTTC. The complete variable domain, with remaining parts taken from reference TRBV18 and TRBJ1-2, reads NAGVMQNPRHLVRRRGQEARLRCSPMKGHSHVYWYRQLPEEGLKFMVYLQKENIIDESGMPKERFSAEFPKEGPSILRIQQVVRGDSAAYFCASSPGPDSYGYTFGSGTRLTVV.

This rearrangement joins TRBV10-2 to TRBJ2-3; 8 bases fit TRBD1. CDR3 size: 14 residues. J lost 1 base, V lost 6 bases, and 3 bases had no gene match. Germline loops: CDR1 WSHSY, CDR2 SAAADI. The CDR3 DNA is TGCGCCAGCAGCACAGGGGGAGGCACAGATACGCAGTATTTT. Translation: CASSTGGGTDTQYF.

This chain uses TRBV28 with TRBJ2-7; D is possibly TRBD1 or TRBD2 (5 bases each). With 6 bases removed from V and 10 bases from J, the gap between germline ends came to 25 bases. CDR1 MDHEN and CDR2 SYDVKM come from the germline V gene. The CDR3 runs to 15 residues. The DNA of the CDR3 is TGTGCCAGCAGACCCCCAGGGACGAGTGCTACGAGTCAGTACTTC. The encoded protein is CASRPPGTSATSQYF.

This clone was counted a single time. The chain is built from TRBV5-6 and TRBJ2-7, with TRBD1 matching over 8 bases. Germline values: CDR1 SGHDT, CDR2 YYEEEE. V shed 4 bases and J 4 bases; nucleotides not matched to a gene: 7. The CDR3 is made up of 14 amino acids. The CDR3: CASSRDRGLYEQYF. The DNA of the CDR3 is TGTGCCAGCAGCCGTGACAGGGGACTTTACGAGCAGTACTTC.